The 24 T cell receptor beta chains listed next were all sequenced from one sample in a study of blood T cells in healthy people across ages. A sample-barcoded 5' primer and a J-beta primer mix were used in a second PCR of roughly 7 to 11 cycles. TCRdb redid the calling of the 5' RACE reads with MiXCR, one entry per CDR3 protein. Seen here are around 1.1 million distinct CDR3 sequences, around two fifths observed once, and the top ten hold over 10%. Input material: blood. Every receptor here comes from a man between 18 and 35 years old in good health.

This chain connects TRBV14 to TRBJ1-1; a possible D gene is TRBD1 (6 bases). The CDR3 runs 15 residues. CDR1 SGHDN and CDR2 FVKESK come from the germline V gene. The V and J ends lost 4 bases and 1 base respectively, with 13 bases between them. The CDR3 region is CASSPQDRPNTEAFF. The CDR3 DNA reads TGTGCCAGCAGCCCCCAAGACAGGCCGAACACTGAAGCTTTCTTT.

The table lists this clonotype with a few counts. V and J are TRBV7-2 and TRBJ1-2; D is possibly TRBD1 (5 bases). The V and J ends lost 5 bases and 0 bases respectively, with 13 bases between them. Germline V gene sequence: CDR1 SGHTA, CDR2 FQGNSA. The CDR3 is made up of 15 amino acids. The CDR3: CASSPGVISNYGYTF. The CDR3 DNA reads as TGTGCCAGCAGCCCGGGGGTCATTTCTAACTATGGCTACACCTTC.

This clonotype was picked up a small number of times. The chain links TRBV29-1 to TRBJ2-7; 7 bases fit TRBD2. The trim removed 3 bases at V and 3 bases at J, leaving 17 bases unmatched. The CDR3 sequence is 17 residues long. Germline V gene lookup returns CDR1 SQVTM and CDR2 ANQGSEA. CDR3 sequence reads: CSVDSRGRDRDYYEQYF. In nucleotides, the CDR3 is TGCAGCGTTGACTCCCGAGGGAGGGACCGAGACTACTACGAGCAGTACTTC.

This clonotype was picked up a small number of times. The rearrangement links TRBV20-1 to TRBJ1-5; D remains unclear. The germline gives CDR1 DFQATT, CDR2 SNEGSKA (reference sequence). Trimming took off 5 bases at V and 0 bases at J, with 8 bases between the two ends. This CDR3 contains 13 residues. The CDR3 sequence: CSAVMGSNQPQHF. In nucleotides, the CDR3 is TGCAGTGCTGTTATGGGTAGCAATCAGCCCCAGCATTTT.

This clonotype was recorded many times. The V and J genes are TRBV20-1 and TRBJ2-7, with D possibly being TRBD2 (5 bases). The CDR3 covers 13 residues. The germline CDR1 and CDR2 sequences are DFQATT and SNEGSKA (reference sequence). V lost 6 bases to trimming and J lost 0 bases, with 12 bases between them. The chain's CDR3 is CSAVTGFSYEQYF. For the CDR3, the DNA is TGCAGTGCCGTAACGGGATTCTCCTACGAGCAGTACTTC.

This clonotype has more than one count but fewer than ten. This rearrangement joins TRBV4-1 to TRBJ2-1; TRBD2 matches at 11 bases. The V and J ends lost 3 bases and 1 base, in that order; junction bases with no gene match: 5. The CDR3 consists of 17 residues. Germline CDR1 MGHRA, CDR2 YSYEKL. The CDR3: CASSHASGGRSYNEQFF. DNA for the CDR3: TGCGCCAGCAGCCATGCTAGCGGGGGGCGGTCCTACAATGAGCAGTTCTTC.

J is TRBJ1-1 and V is TRBV5-1; no reliable D call. In germline, CDR1 is SGHRS, CDR2 YFSETQ. Trimming removed 2 bases at V and 1 base at J, with 9 bases between. This CDR3 region has 14 residues. CDR3 region: CASSLQSGNTEAFF. In DNA form, the CDR3 reads TGCGCCAGCAGCTTACAATCGGGGAACACTGAAGCTTTCTTT.

The rearrangement joins TRBV4-3 to TRBJ2-1, with TRBD1 identical over 8 bases. CDR1 LGHNA and CDR2 YSLEER come from the germline V gene. J was trimmed by 5 bases and V by 0 bases; bases with no gene match: 15. The CDR3 contains 19 residues. CDR3 nucleotide sequence: TGCGCCAGCAGCCAAGATGTGTTCAGGCGGCAGGGGGCGAACAATGAGCAGTTCTTC. It yields the protein CASSQDVFRRQGANNEQFF.

Only a few counts were recorded for this clonotype. The chain carries TRBV11-2 and TRBJ1-1; 8 positions agree with TRBD1. After removal of 2 bases from V and 3 bases from J, the junction contained 2 bases not matched to a gene. The CDR3 length is 14 residues. Germline CDR1 is SGHAT and CDR2 is FQNNGV. CDR3 bases: TGTGCCAGCAGCTTATCACAGGGGGACACTGAAGCTTTCTTT. This gives the protein CASSLSQGDTEAFF.

This rearrangement joins TRBV20-1 to TRBJ1-1; perhaps TRBD1 as D (5 bases). This CDR3 spans 13 amino acids. V lost 3 bases and J 0 bases, leaving 8 bases between the germline ends. Looked up from germline, CDR1 is DFQATT and CDR2 is SNEGSKA (reference sequence). Written as DNA, the CDR3 is TGCAGTGCTAGGAAACAGGTGAACACTGAAGCTTTCTTT. This sequence encodes CSARKQVNTEAFF.

About this clonotype: This sequence may be a read error, since a much larger clone differs from it by one base. This chain uses TRBV4-1 with TRBJ2-1; D is possibly TRBD1 (5 bases). The CDR3 covers 14 residues. Trimming shortened V by 0 bases and J by 10 bases, and 13 bases separated the two germline ends. Germline V gene lookup returns CDR1 MGHRA and CDR2 YSYEKL. This chain's CDR3 is CASSQDPGFKEQFF. The CDR3 DNA reads TGCGCCAGCAGCCAAGATCCAGGGTTCAAGGAGCAGTTCTTC.

The chain uses TRBV6-2 or TRBV6-3 and TRBJ2-7; D is ambiguous. The ends were cut back, 2 bases at V and 2 bases at J, with 13 bases in the middle. From germline, CDR1 is MNHEY and CDR2 SVGEGT. The length of the CDR3 is 15 residues. CDR3 amino acids: CASSYAPEAPYEQYF. The CDR3 DNA reads as TGTGCCAGCAGTTACGCTCCAGAAGCCCCCTACGAGCAGTACTTC.

This clonotype has just a few counts. This chain uses TRBV12-3 or TRBV12-4 with TRBJ2-1, with 7 bases that match TRBD2. The CDR3 runs 14 residues. V lost 6 bases and J lost 6; bases outside the gene matches: 8. The CDR3 sequence: CASSLRTRLNEQFF. The CDR3 nucleotides read TGTGCCAGCAGCCTAAGGACTAGGCTCAATGAGCAGTTCTTC.

This clonotype occurred a few times. The V and J genes are TRBV29-1 and TRBJ2-1; TRBD1 matches 10 bases. The CDR3 is made up of 14 amino acids. CDR1 and CDR2 from the germline V gene are SQVTM and ANQGSEA. V was pared by 7 bases and J by 6 bases, with 9 bases of the junction left unmatched. The CDR3 nucleotides read TGCAGCGCTGTAACCGGGACAGGGGCCAATGAGCAGTTCTTC. It specifies CSAVTGTGANEQFF.

This clonotype was observed a few times. V and J are TRBV27 and TRBJ2-5, with 10 positions matching TRBD2. The germline CDR1 and CDR2 sequences are MNHEY and SMNVEV (reference sequence). CDR3 size: 15 residues. Trimming cost V 0 bases and J 3 bases; bases outside gene matches: 1. The CDR3 DNA reads TGTGCCAGCAGTTTATCGGGACTAGCGAAAGAGACCCAGTACTTC. Its protein is CASSLSGLAKETQYF.

The genes are TRBV5-1 and TRBJ2-1; 9 positions agree with TRBD2. V lost 0 bases to trimming and J lost 4 bases; unmatched junction nucleotides: 5. The CDR3 runs 16 residues. Germline lookup yields CDR1 SGHRS and CDR2 YFSETQ. As DNA, the CDR3 is TGCGCCAGCAGCTTGGGTATTAGCGGGGGTTACAATGAGCAGTTCTTC. It encodes CASSLGISGGYNEQFF.

The rearrangement joins TRBV6-6 to TRBJ2-2, with D perhaps being TRBD1 or TRBD2 (5 bases each). The CDR3 has 15 amino acids. Between the trimmed V and J ends, which lost 3 bases and 4 bases, there was a span of 12 bases. Germline V gene sequence: CDR1 MNHNY, CDR2 SVGAGI (reference sequence). CDR3 bases: TGTGCCAGCAGTTATGAAGGGACGGGCACCGGGGAGCTGTTTTTT. This translates into CASSYEGTGTGELFF.

This clonotype was counted a few times. This rearrangement joins TRBV7-8 to TRBJ1-2; maybe TRBD1 (6 bases). Between the trimmed V and J ends, which lost 1 base and 3 bases, there was a span of 15 bases. The length of the CDR3 is 16 residues. The germline CDR1 and CDR2 sequences are SGHVS and FQNEAQ. The CDR3 nucleotides are TGTGCCAGCAGCTTAGTCGGGGGCGTGGGCGACTATGGCTACACCTTC. Protein: CASSLVGGVGDYGYTF.

The chain has TRBV5-1 and TRBJ2-7; TRBD2 agrees at 8 bases. The CDR3 has 15 amino acids. The V and J ends lost 0 bases and 3 bases, in that order; junction bases with no gene match: 5. Germline CDR1 SGHRS, CDR2 YFSETQ. This chain's CDR3 is CASSLELAGFYEQYF. The CDR3 bases are TGCGCCAGCAGCTTGGAATTAGCGGGGTTCTACGAGCAGTACTTC.

The J gene is TRBJ1-5, the V gene TRBV12-3 or TRBV12-4, with D perhaps matching TRBD1 (6 bases). The CDR3 extends over 16 amino acids. Trimming took off 6 bases at V and 2 bases at J, with 17 bases between the two ends. The CDR3 reads CASRLEQGLGNQPQHF. CDR3 in DNA: TGTGCCAGCAGGTTGGAACAGGGTTTAGGCAATCAGCCCCAGCATTTT.

V and J are TRBV7-9 and TRBJ2-3, with D maybe TRBD1 (6 bases). CDR1 is SEHNR, CDR2 FQNEAQ, per germline (reference sequence). Trimming removed 4 bases from V and 2 bases from J, with 13 bases in between. The CDR3 totals 15 residues. The CDR3 reads CASSYVQGFTDTQYF. The CDR3 nucleotides read TGTGCCAGCAGCTACGTTCAGGGGTTCACAGATACGCAGTATTTT. The entire variable domain, with the rest obtained from reference TRBV7-9 and TRBJ2-3, is as follows: DTGVSQNPRHKITKRGQNVTFRCDPISEHNRLYWYRQTLGQGPEFLTYFQNEAQLEKSRLLSDRFSAERPKGSFSTLEIQRTEQGDSAMYLCASSYVQGFTDTQYFGPGTRLTVL.

In its sample, this clonotype was seen a few times. The V call is TRBV10-3, the J call TRBJ1-1; maybe TRBD1 (5 bases). Trimming shortened V by 3 bases and J by 1 base, and 6 bases separated the two germline ends. CDR1 and CDR2 (germline): ENHRY, SYGVKD. The CDR3 is 13 amino acids. DNA for the CDR3: TGTGCCATCAGTGACAGGGAGAACACTGAAGCTTTCTTT. Its protein is CAISDRENTEAFF.

Details on this clonotype: Relative to the germline gene, one junction end is altered; a read error may explain this. The chain joins TRBV11-1 to TRBJ2-7; D remains unclear. The DNA end is more similar to TRBJ2-5, so the J call may be wrong. The CDR3 contains 12 residues. Per the germline V gene, CDR1 is SGHAT and CDR2 is FQDESV (reference sequence). The CDR3 nucleotides are TGTGCCAGCTCAGGCAGACAAGGGACCCAGTACTTC. Protein sequence: CASSGRQGTQYF.

There are a few counts of this clonotype. This sequence joins TRBV29-1 and TRBJ1-1; 8 bases line up with TRBD1. Trimming removed 4 bases from V and 5 bases from J; junction bases left unmatched: 12. The CDR3 sequence is 15 residues long. Per germline, CDR1 SQVTM and CDR2 ANQGSEA. CDR3 amino acids: CSVAPRGQGWTEAFF. CDR3 bases: TGCAGCGTTGCCCCCAGGGGGCAGGGGTGGACTGAAGCTTTCTTT.